Below, one T cell receptor beta chain is given with its context. The V end was cut by 8 bases, the J end by 6 bases, with 13 bases between. This CDR3 region has 12 residues. CDR1 and CDR2 from the germline V gene are SQVTM and ANQGSEA. TCRdb's copy holds only in-frame clones and misses some; the assay was immunoSEQ multiplex PCR. Among approximately 350,000 clones, 87% were seen once, and the ten largest hold 3.4%. The data stem from a study of Ad26.COV2.S vaccination and SARS-CoV-2 variants. As for treatment: around 19 received Ad26.COV2.S at low or high dose, single or two shots; about 5 received placebo; per-sample allocation not given. Following the first vaccine or placebo injection, samples were taken on day 63. This vaccine is an Ad26 vector that expresses the Wuhan-strain SARS-CoV-2 spike.

The clonotype comes from a person between 18 and 60 years old who received the Ad26.COV2.S COVID-19 vaccine or a placebo. The sample consisted of peripheral blood, taken in a trial of Ad26.COV2.S vaccine versus placebo. The J gene is TRBJ2-2, the V gene TRBV29-1; the D gene is possibly TRBD2 (6 bases). The CDR3 sequence: CSLGGASGELFF. The CDR3 DNA reads TGCAGCCTCGGAGGGGCGTCCGGGGAGCTGTTTTTT.